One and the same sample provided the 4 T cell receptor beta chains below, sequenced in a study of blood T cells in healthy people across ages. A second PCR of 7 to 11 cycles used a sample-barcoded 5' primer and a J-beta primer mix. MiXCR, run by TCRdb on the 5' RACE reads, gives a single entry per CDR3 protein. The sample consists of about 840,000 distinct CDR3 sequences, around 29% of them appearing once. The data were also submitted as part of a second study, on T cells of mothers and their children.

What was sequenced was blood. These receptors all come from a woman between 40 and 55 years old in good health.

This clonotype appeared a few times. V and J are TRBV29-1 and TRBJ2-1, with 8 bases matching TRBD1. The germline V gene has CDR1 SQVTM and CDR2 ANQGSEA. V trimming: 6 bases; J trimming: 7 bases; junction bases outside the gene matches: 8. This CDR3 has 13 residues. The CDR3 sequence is CSVRTGISNEQFF. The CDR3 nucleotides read TGCAGCGTCCGGACAGGGATATCAAATGAGCAGTTCTTC.

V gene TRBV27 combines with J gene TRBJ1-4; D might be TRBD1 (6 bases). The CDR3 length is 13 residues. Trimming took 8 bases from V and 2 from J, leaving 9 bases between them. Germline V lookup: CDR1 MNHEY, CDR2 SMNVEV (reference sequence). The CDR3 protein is CASGQGTNEKLFF. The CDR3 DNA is TGTGCCAGCGGTCAGGGGACTAATGAAAAACTGTTTTTT. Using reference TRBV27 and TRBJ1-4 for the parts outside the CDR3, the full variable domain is EAQVTQNPRYLITVTGKKLTVTCSQNMNHEYMSWYRQDPGLGLRQIYYSMNVEVTDKGDVPEGYKVSRKEKRNFPLILESPSPNQTSLYFCASGQGTNEKLFFGSGTQLSVL.

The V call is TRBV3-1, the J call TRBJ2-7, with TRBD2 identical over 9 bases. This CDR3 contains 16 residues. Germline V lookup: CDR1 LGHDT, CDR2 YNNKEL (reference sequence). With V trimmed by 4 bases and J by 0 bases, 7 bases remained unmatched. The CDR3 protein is CASSPRLAESSYEQYF. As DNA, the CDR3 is TGTGCCAGCAGCCCCCGACTAGCGGAAAGCTCCTACGAGCAGTACTTC.

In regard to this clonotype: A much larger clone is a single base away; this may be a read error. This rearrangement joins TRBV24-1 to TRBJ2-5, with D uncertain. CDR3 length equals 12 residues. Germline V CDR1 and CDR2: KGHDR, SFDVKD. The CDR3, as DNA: TGTACCACCAGCTACCACGGGGAGACCCAGTACTTC. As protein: CTTSYHGETQYF.